The 18 T cell receptor beta chains in this list originate from one sample, sequenced in a study of OX40 agonist ivuxolimab in advanced cancers. The method was immunoSEQ multiplex PCR; TCRdb's version includes in-frame clones alone and lacks a portion of them. Of 100,000 to 120,000 clones listed, roughly nine tenths were seen once; the top ten hold about 0.3%. This specimen consisted of CD4+ or CD8+ T cells sorted from blood, obtained in a trial of the OX40 agonist ivuxolimab. These receptors came from an adult with an advanced solid tumor such as melanoma, head and neck, liver or kidney cancer.

The rearrangement links TRBV30 to TRBJ2-7, with D perhaps matching TRBD2 (6 bases). This CDR3 comprises 14 residues. Germline CDR1 is GTSNPN and CDR2 is SVGIG (reference sequence). Trimming cost V 0 bases and J 2 bases, with 11 bases left between them. CDR3 residues: CAWSVGGIPYEQYF. DNA of the CDR3: TGTGCCTGGAGTGTAGGAGGGATACCCTACGAGCAGTACTTC.

DNA of the CDR3: TGTGCCAGCAGTTTAGGTGGGGGTCCAACGTATGGCTACACCTTC. It translates to CASSLGGGPTYGYTF. The chain recombines TRBV28 with TRBJ1-2, with D maybe TRBD1 (5 bases). The V gene's germline CDR1 is MDHEN and CDR2 SYDVKM. The V gene lost 2 bases and the J gene lost 5 bases, with 15 bases spanning the gap. The CDR3 contains 15 residues.

Here the CDR3 DNA reads TGTGCCAGCAGTCCCCGGGAATTAACGCCCCAGCATTTT. It encodes CASSPRELTPQHF. The chain is built from TRBV6-5 and TRBJ1-5; no reliable D call. From germline, CDR1 is MNHEY and CDR2 SVGAGI. V was trimmed by 5 bases and J by 9 bases, leaving 14 bases between them. The CDR3 is 13 residues long.

The chain uses TRBV4-1 and TRBJ1-4, with a tentative D call TRBD1 (5 bases). Germline V gives CDR1 MGHRA, CDR2 YSYEKL. The CDR3 covers 18 residues. Trimming pared 2 bases from V and 4 bases from J, leaving 20 bases between. As DNA, the CDR3 is TGCGCCAGCAGCCAAATGCTAAGATTCGGGGCTATTAATGAAAAACTGTTTTTT. This gives the protein CASSQMLRFGAINEKLFF.

A remark on this clone: The DNA is omitted, as the CDR3 cannot be located on it reliably, and the CDR3 follows TCRdb's listing. The J gene is TRBJ2-1, the V gene TRBV19. The CDR3 is 14 amino acids long, termini counted. Germline-derived CDR1 and CDR2 are LNHDA and SQIVND (reference sequence). The chain's CDR3 is CASTSARVINEQFF.

The V call is TRBV13, the J call TRBJ2-7; TRBD2 aligns across 12 bases. The V gene end was trimmed by 2 bases and the J gene end by 6 bases; junction bases not matched to a gene: 8. In germline, CDR1 is PRHDT, CDR2 FYEKMQ (reference sequence). The CDR3 covers 16 residues. The CDR3 sequence: CASSLLAGGPKSEQYF. CDR3 DNA sequence: TGTGCCAGCAGCTTACTAGCGGGAGGGCCGAAATCCGAGCAGTACTTC.

This chain connects TRBV7-2 to TRBJ2-5, with D perhaps matching TRBD1 (6 bases). The germline V gene encodes CDR1 SGHTA and CDR2 FQGNSA. The CDR3 loop spans 14 amino acids. V was trimmed by 3 bases and J by 5 bases, leaving 13 bases between them. Here the CDR3 reads CASSFNRDGETQYF. CDR3 nucleotide sequence: TGTGCCAGCAGCTTTAACAGGGACGGCGAGACCCAGTACTTC.

In its sample, this clone was seen once. The V and J genes are TRBV6-6 and TRBJ1-1; D gene unclear. The CDR3 has 14 residues. The V gene lost 4 bases and the J gene lost 0 bases, with 9 bases spanning the gap. Germline-derived CDR1 and CDR2 are MNHNY and SVGAGI (reference sequence). CDR3 in DNA: TGTGCCAGCAGTTTTGGAGGTATGAACACTGAAGCTTTCTTT. It specifies CASSFGGMNTEAFF.

A note on this clone: Other DNA sequences in this sample translate to the same CDR3. V is TRBV7-2 and J is TRBJ1-1, with D possibly being TRBD1 (6 bases). CDR3 length: 14 amino acids. V gave up 5 bases and J gave up 0 bases, with 10 bases separating them. Germline loops: CDR1 SGHTA, CDR2 FQGNSA. DNA for the CDR3: TGTGCCAGCAGCCCTGACAGGCTGAACACTGAAGCTTTCTTT. This codes for CASSPDRLNTEAFF.

The V call is TRBV15, the J call TRBJ1-1, with D possibly TRBD1 on 6 matching bases. Germline V CDR1 and CDR2: LNHNV, YYDKDF (reference sequence). V shed 0 bases and J shed 10 bases, with 12 bases lying between them. This CDR3 comprises 13 residues. CDR3 nucleotide sequence: TGTGCCACCAGCAGAGATCGTATAGGGGGAGCTTTCTTT. Translated: CATSRDRIGGAFF.

The chain combines TRBV18 with TRBJ2-3, with TRBD1 matching 7 bases. In germline, CDR1 is KGHSH, CDR2 LQKENI. With V trimmed by 5 bases and J by 2 bases, 4 bases remained unmatched. This CDR3 is 14 amino acids long. In DNA form, the CDR3 reads TGTGCCAGCTCAGGGACAGAGCTCACAGATACGCAGTATTTT. Translating it yields CASSGTELTDTQYF.

Comments on this clone: At one end, the junction sequence differs from germline, possibly due to a read error. The chain couples TRBV7-7 to TRBJ2-5; maybe TRBD2 (6 bases). The CDR3 covers 16 residues. Looked up from germline, CDR1 is SSHAT and CDR2 is FNYEAQ (reference sequence). The CDR3 DNA reads TGTGCTAGCAGCTTAGGCGGGGCGGGGTTCCAAGAGACCCAGTACTTC. Amino acids: CASSLGGAGFQETQYF.

The V gene is TRBV4-1, the J gene TRBJ1-1; D remains unclear. V dropped 4 bases and J dropped 1 base, with 7 bases sitting between them. The CDR3 is 13 residues long. Germline-derived CDR1 and CDR2 are MGHRA and YSYEKL. The CDR3 is CASSPIPNTEAFF. The CDR3 DNA follows: TGCGCCAGCAGCCCTATTCCGAACACTGAAGCTTTCTTT.

The CDR3 reads CASRVGNQPQHF. For the CDR3, the DNA is TGTGCCAGTAGGGTCGGCAATCAGCCCCAGCATTTT. The rearrangement uses TRBV19 and TRBJ1-5; D call uncertain. The CDR3 loop spans 12 amino acids. Trimming took 6 bases from V and 2 from J, leaving 5 bases between them. Per germline, CDR1 LNHDA and CDR2 SQIVND (reference sequence).

This chain uses TRBV6-4 with TRBJ2-3; D perhaps matches TRBD1 (6 bases). The CDR3 is made up of 14 amino acids. Germline-derived CDR1 and CDR2 are MRHNA and SNTAGT. Trimming shortened V by 10 bases and J by 0 bases, and 14 bases separated the two germline ends. The CDR3 sequence is CATRQGPSTDTQYF. In DNA form, the CDR3 reads TGTGCCACACGTCAGGGGCCTAGCACAGATACGCAGTATTTT.

The rearrangement links TRBV7-9 to TRBJ1-1, with 7 bases lining up with TRBD1. CDR1 and CDR2 (germline): SEHNR, FQNEAQ (reference sequence). V shed 4 bases and J 2 bases; nucleotides not matched to a gene: 4. This CDR3 comprises 14 residues. In DNA form, the CDR3 reads TGTGCCAGCAGCTCCCGGACAGGAAACACTGAAGCTTTCTTT. This sequence encodes CASSSRTGNTEAFF.

This chain joins TRBV7-2 and TRBJ1-6; D is undetermined. The V end lost 1 base, the J end lost 0 bases, and 7 bases lay between the germline ends. The CDR3 runs to 16 residues. In germline, CDR1 is SGHTA, CDR2 FQGNSA. CDR3 coding DNA: TGTGCCAGCAGCTTAGGAGGGAGCTCCTATAATTCACCCCTCCACTTT. Amino acids: CASSLGGSSYNSPLHF. Full variable domain (remainder filled in from reference TRBV7-2 and TRBJ1-6): GAGVSQSPSNKVTEKGKDVELRCDPISGHTALYWYRQSLGQGLEFLIYFQGNSAPDKSGLPSDRFSAERTGGSVSTLTIQRTQQEDSAVYLCASSLGGSSYNSPLHFGNGTRLTVT.

There are a few counts of this clone. The chain recombines TRBV7-9 with TRBJ1-2; no clear D. Germline V gives CDR1 SEHNR, CDR2 FQNEAQ (reference sequence). The V gene lost 3 bases and the J gene lost 2 bases, with 7 bases spanning the gap. CDR3 length equals 13 residues. The CDR3 DNA reads as TGTGCCAGCAGCTTTCCAGAAAACTATGGCTACACCTTC. Protein: CASSFPENYGYTF.